The 4 T cell receptor beta chains presented below share a single source sample, sequenced in a study of early T cells in non-severe SARS-CoV-2 infection (dated by TCRdb to the early 2020s). The library was built by means of 5' RACE. The instrument given in TCRdb is NextSeq 500. Starting from the raw public reads, TCRdb applied fastp trimming at Q25, assembled clones with MiXCR and retained in-frame beta chains. CDR3 protein sequences are deduplicated, and each keeps its most common genes and DNA. Within this sample are more than 80,000 distinct CDR3 sequences, with approximately 15% of them counted one time only. 0.95% to 1.5% of the sample is in the top ten clones. Sequencing was carried out using whole blood. Source of these receptors: an adult who was a healthcare worker with PCR-confirmed SARS-CoV-2 infection or an uninfected control (not recorded which).

There are a few counts of this clonotype. CDR3 region: CSARVPAGGFRNEQFF. The CDR3 DNA is TGCAGTGCTAGAGTTCCAGCGGGAGGGTTTCGCAATGAGCAGTTCTTC. V and J are TRBV20-1 and TRBJ2-1, with 10 bases matching TRBD2. J was trimmed by 6 bases and V by 1 base; bases with no gene match: 9. CDR3 length: 16 amino acids. The V gene's germline CDR1 is DFQATT and CDR2 SNEGSKA (reference sequence).

J is TRBJ2-2 and V is TRBV11-2; D gene ambiguous. This CDR3 has 12 amino acids. The ends were cut back, 3 bases at V and 9 bases at J, with 8 bases in the middle. Per the germline V gene, CDR1 is SGHAT and CDR2 is FQNNGV. The DNA for the CDR3 is TGTGCCAGCAGCTTCGGTGTCCGGGAGCTGTTTTTT. Translating gives CASSFGVRELFF. The full variable domain, completed using reference TRBV11-2 and TRBJ2-2, is EAGVAQSPRYKIIEKRQSVAFWCNPISGHATLYWYQQILGQGPKLLIQFQNNGVVDDSQLPKDRFSAERLKGVDSTLKIQPAKLEDSAVYLCASSFGVRELFFGEGSRLTVL.

This clonotype showed up just a few times. The chain is built from TRBV20-1 and TRBJ2-3, with unresolved D. V lost 7 bases, J lost 1 base, and 9 bases lay in between. The V gene's germline CDR1 is DFQATT and CDR2 SNEGSKA (reference sequence). This CDR3 has 12 residues. Written as DNA, the CDR3 is TGCAGTGTCCCACTTCGCACAGATACGCAGTATTTT. This codes for CSVPLRTDTQYF.

This clonotype was seen more than once but under ten times. This CDR3 is CASSRNTGTSGCNTQYF. The CDR3 DNA reads as TGCGCCAGCAGTCGAAATACCGGGACTAGCGGTTGTAATACGCAGTATTTT. The chain combines TRBV23-1 with TRBJ2-3; 11 bases are a match to TRBD2. TRBV23-1 is classed as an ORF, of uncertain function. Trimming at V came to 4 bases and at J to 7 bases, leaving 13 bases not matched to a gene. The CDR3 is made up of 17 amino acids.